These 7 T cell receptor beta chains were all obtained from the same sample, sequenced in a study of blood T cell repertoires in COVID-19. Using immunoSEQ multiplex PCR, the repertoire was profiled, and TCRdb retains in-frame clones only, with some absent. The sample consists of about 140,000 clones, approximately 90% of them appearing once. What was sequenced was peripheral blood. These receptors originate from a woman aged 45-65 years with acute or convalescent COVID-19.

This chain connects TRBV6-6 to TRBJ2-7; D might be TRBD2 (5 bases). Looked up from germline, CDR1 is MNHNY and CDR2 is SVGAGI (reference sequence). V was cut by 3 bases and J by 4 bases, with 19 bases left in between. The CDR3 totals 16 residues. CDR3 residues: CASSYVGGLRNYEQYF. The CDR3, as DNA: TGTGCCAGCAGTTATGTTGGAGGCCTTAGAAATTACGAGCAGTACTTC.

This chain links TRBV5-1 with TRBJ1-1, with D possibly matching TRBD1 (6 bases). Germline-derived CDR1 and CDR2 are SGHRS and YFSETQ. Trimming shortened V by 3 bases and J by 1 base, and 13 bases separated the two germline ends. The CDR3 is 15 residues long. The CDR3 region has the DNA TGCGCCAGCAGCTGGCAGGGACACCGGAACACTGAAGCTTTCTTT. Translating gives CASSWQGHRNTEAFF.

The J gene is TRBJ1-6, the V gene TRBV4-2; 7 bases match TRBD1. The CDR3 consists of 16 residues. Per germline, CDR1 LGHNA and CDR2 YNFKEQ. V gave up 0 bases and J gave up 6 bases; unmatched junction bases: 5. The CDR3 loop reads CASSQDPGTANSPLHF. DNA for the CDR3: TGTGCCAGCAGCCAAGACCCCGGGACAGCTAATTCACCCCTCCACTTT.

V usage is TRBV25-1 and J usage is TRBJ1-1; D perhaps matches TRBD1 (6 bases). Per germline, CDR1 MGHDK and CDR2 SYGVNS. Trimming removed 3 bases at V and 7 bases at J, with 12 bases between. The CDR3 runs 13 residues. The CDR3, as DNA: TGTGCCAGCAGTGATATACAGGGTAGTGAAGCTTTCTTT. Amino acid sequence: CASSDIQGSEAFF.

This clone was seen a handful of times. The gene calls are TRBV4-1 and TRBJ2-1; TRBD2 matches 9 bases. Germline V gene data show CDR1 as MGHRA and CDR2 as YSYEKL. The J segment lost 8 bases and the V segment lost 0 bases, leaving 8 bases of the junction unmatched. CDR3 length equals 16 residues. CDR3 protein: CASSQDPSGDVHEQFF. The CDR3 DNA follows: TGCGCCAGCAGCCAAGATCCTAGCGGGGACGTGCATGAGCAGTTCTTC.

The rearrangement uses TRBV9 and TRBJ1-1; maybe TRBD1 (6 bases). Germline V lookup: CDR1 SGDLS, CDR2 YYNGEE. Trimming removed 3 bases from V and 0 bases from J, with 9 bases in between. The CDR3 spans 14 residues. The CDR3 DNA is TGTGCCAGCAGCGCAACAGGGTTGAACACTGAAGCTTTCTTT. It is translated as CASSATGLNTEAFF.

The V gene is TRBV5-5, the J gene TRBJ1-4; D ambiguous. The CDR3 consists of 13 residues. V was pared by 0 bases and J by 8 bases, with 8 bases between. Germline-derived CDR1 and CDR2 are SGHKS and YYEKEE (reference sequence). CDR3 nucleotides: TGTGCCAGCAGCTTGGGGTTTCGGGAAAAACTGTTTTTT. Encoded protein: CASSLGFREKLFF.